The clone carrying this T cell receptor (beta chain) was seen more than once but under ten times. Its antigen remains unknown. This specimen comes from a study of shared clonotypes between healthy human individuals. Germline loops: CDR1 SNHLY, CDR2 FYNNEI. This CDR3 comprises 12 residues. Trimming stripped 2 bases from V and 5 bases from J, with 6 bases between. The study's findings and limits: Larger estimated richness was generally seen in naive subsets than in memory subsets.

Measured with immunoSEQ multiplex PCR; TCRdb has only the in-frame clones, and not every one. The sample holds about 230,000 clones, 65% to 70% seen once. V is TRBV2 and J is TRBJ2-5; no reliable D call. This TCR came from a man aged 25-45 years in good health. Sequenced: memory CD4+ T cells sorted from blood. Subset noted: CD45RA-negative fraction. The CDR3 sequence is CASSENRETQYF. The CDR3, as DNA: TGTGCCAGCAGTGAAAATAGGGAGACCCAGTACTTC.